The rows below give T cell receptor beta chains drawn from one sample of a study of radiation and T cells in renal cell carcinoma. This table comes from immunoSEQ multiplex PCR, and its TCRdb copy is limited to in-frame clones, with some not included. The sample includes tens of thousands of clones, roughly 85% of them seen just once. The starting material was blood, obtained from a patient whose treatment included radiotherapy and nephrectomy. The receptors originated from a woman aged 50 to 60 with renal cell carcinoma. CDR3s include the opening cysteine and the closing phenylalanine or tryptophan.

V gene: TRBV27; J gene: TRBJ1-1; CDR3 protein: CASSSSFLRVYTEAFF
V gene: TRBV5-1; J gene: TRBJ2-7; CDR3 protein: CASSLGAGGQYYEQYF
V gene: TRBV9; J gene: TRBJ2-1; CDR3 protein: CASSVGRGPYNEQFF
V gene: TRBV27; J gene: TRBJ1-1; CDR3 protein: CASSPPTGTEAFF
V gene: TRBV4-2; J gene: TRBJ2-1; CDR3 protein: CASSQEGTRVANEQFF
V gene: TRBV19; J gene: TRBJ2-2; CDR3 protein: CASSGTSANTGELFF
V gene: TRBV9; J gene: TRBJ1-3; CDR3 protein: CASRGQGGNTIYF
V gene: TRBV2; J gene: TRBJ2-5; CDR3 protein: CASILPGQQETQYF
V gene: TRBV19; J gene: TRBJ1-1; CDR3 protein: CASSIGRTEAFF
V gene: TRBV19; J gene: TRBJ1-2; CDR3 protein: CASSIAGYGYTF
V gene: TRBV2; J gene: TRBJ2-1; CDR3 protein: CASSDGQFNNEQFF
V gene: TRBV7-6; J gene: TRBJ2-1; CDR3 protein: CASTVGAGGYNEQFF
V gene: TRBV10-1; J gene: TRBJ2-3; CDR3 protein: CATGLAGTDTQYF
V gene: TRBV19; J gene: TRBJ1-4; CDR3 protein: CASSIMAGGDEKLFF
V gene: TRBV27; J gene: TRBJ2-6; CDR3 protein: CASSVDSSSSGANVLTF
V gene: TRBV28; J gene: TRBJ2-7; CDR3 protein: CASGAELYEQYF
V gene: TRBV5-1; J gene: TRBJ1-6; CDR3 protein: CASSYGTEPYNSPLHF
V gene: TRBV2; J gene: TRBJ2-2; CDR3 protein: CASSALAGPNTGELFF
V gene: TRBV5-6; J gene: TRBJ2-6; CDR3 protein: CASSITWTSGISGANVLTF
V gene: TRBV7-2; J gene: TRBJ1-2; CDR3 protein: CASSLAAANYGYTF
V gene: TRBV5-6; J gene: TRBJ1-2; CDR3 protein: CASSLEDRGYGYTF
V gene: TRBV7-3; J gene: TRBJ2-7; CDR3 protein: CASSLAGQDSYEQYF